This T cell receptor beta chain was sequenced in a study of beta chain features in type 1 diabetes. General study findings and limits: Equally in patients and controls, shorter templates might have been favored by PCR.

This clone has a handful of counts. Its antigen is not identified. Reverse transcription of all isolated RNA meant that expressed TCRB transcripts were sequenced. The assay was immunoSEQ multiplex PCR, and TCRdb's table has in-frame clones only and misses some. This sample has about 360,000 clones; around 12% occur once, and the top ten carry roughly 0.017%. Staining for CD45RO/CCR7/CD25/CD127/CD95/CD27 allowed sorting of CD4+ naive, central memory, regulatory and stem cell-like memory cells. The CDR3 has 14 residues. Losses at the gene ends were 6 bases for V and 3 bases for J; bases not matched to a gene: 7. CDR1 is MDHEN and CDR2 is SYDVKM in the germline V gene.

The sample comprised naive CD4+ T cells from blood. This clonotype originated in a man aged 18 to 30 in good health. This sequence joins TRBV28 and TRBJ1-2; 7 bases agree with TRBD1. The CDR3 DNA reads as TGTGCCAGCAGGGGAGAGGGGGCCTACTATGGCTACACCTTC. Encoded protein: CASRGEGAYYGYTF.